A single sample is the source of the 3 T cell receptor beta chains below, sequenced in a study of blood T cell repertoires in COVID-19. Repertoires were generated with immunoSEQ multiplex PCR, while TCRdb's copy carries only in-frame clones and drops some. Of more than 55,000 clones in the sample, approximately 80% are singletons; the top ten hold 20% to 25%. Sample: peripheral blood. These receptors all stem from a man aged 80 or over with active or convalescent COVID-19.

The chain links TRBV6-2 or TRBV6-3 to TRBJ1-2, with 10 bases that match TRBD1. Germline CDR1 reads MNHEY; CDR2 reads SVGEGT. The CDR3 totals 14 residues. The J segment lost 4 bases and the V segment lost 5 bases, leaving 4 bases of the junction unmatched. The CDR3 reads CASSRQGATYGYTF. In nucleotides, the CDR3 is TGTGCCAGCAGTAGACAGGGGGCGACCTATGGCTACACCTTC.

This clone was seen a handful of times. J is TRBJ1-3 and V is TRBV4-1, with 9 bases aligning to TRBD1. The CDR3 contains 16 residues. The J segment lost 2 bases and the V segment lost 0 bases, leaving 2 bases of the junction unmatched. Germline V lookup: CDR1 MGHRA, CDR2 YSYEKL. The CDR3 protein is CASSQERTGAGNTIYF. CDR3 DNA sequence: TGCGCCAGCAGCCAAGAACGGACAGGGGCTGGAAACACCATATATTTT.

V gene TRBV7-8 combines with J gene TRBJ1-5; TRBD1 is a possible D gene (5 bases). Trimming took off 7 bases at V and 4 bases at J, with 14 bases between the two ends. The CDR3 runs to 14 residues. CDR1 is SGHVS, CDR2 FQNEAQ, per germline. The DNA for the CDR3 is TGTGCCAGCACTCGAAGCAAGGGGAATCAGCCCCAGCATTTT. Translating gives CASTRSKGNQPQHF.